This is a list of T cell receptor beta chains from one sample in a study of blood T cell repertoires in COVID-19. Using immunoSEQ multiplex PCR, the repertoire was profiled, and TCRdb retains in-frame clones only, with some absent. Of about 180,000 clones listed, about 80% were seen once; the top ten hold 1.5% to 1.7%. Sequencing was carried out using peripheral blood. These receptors were obtained from a human donor in a cohort sampled during active COVID-19. CDR3s include the opening cysteine and the closing phenylalanine or tryptophan. D genes are given only for firm matches. Size values are once, few and many counts, or a class for expanded clones, and some rows have none.

TRBJ2-5 | NA | NA | TRBV21-1 | CASSKGTGGGQETQYF | TGTGCCAGCAGCAAAGGGACAGGGGGAGGCCAAGAGACCCAGTACTTC
TRBJ2-1 | NA | NA | TRBV11-2 | CASSSSLAVLSSYNEQFF | TGTGCCAGCAGCTCCTCTCTCGCGGTTCTTAGCTCCTACAATGAGCAGTTCTTC
TRBJ2-7 | NA | NA | TRBV5-1 | CASSLTGGGSYEQYF | TGCGCCAGCAGCCTGACTGGGGGAGGATCCTACGAGCAGTACTTC
TRBJ1-2 | NA | TRBD1 | TRBV10-2 | CASREKGADGYTF | TGCGCCAGCAGGGAAAAGGGGGCAGATGGCTACACCTTC
TRBJ1-1 | once | NA | TRBV12-3/TRBV12-4 | CASSYRGDTEAFF | TGTGCCAGCAGTTATCGGGGTGACACTGAAGCTTTCTTT
TRBJ2-5 | NA | TRBD2 | TRBV15 | CATRVAGGQETQYF | TGTGCCACCAGAGTAGCGGGAGGGCAAGAGACCCAGTACTTC
TRBJ2-2 | NA | NA | TRBV18 | CASSPAGTGELFF | TGTGCCAGCTCACCGGCAGGTACCGGGGAGCTGTTTTTT
TRBJ2-3 | NA | TRBD1 | TRBV27 | CASSPGQSSTDTQYF | TGTGCCAGCAGTCCGGGACAGAGTAGCACAGATACGCAGTATTTT
TRBJ2-5 | NA | TRBD2 | TRBV7-3 | CASSLLASGRETQYF | TGTGCCAGCAGCTTACTGGCTAGCGGGAGGGAGACCCAGTACTTC
TRBJ1-5 | NA | NA | TRBV27 | CASSLFSGVGNQPQHF | TGTGCCAGCAGTTTATTTTCCGGGGTGGGGAATCAGCCCCAGCATTTT